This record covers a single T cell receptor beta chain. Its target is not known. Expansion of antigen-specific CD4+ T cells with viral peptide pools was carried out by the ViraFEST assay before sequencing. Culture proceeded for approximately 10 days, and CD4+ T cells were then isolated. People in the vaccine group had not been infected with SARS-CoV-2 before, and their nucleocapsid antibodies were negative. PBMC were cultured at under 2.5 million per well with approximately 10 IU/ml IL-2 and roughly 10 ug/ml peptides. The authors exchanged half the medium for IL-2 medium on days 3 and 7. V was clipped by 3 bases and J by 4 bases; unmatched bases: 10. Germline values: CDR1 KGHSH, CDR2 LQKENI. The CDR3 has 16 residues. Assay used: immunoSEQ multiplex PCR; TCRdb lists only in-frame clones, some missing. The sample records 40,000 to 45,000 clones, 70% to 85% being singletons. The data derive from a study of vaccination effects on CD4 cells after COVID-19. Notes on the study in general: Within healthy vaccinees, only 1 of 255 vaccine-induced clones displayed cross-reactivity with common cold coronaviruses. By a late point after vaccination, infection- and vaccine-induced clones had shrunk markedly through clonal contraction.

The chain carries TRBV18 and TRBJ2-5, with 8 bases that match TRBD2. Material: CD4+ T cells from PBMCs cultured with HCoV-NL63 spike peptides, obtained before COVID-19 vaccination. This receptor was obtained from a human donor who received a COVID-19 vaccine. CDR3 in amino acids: CASSPPGLGSSETQYF. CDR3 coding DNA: TGTGCCAGCTCACCCCCGGGACTAGGTTCATCAGAGACCCAGTACTTC.